The 20 T cell receptor beta chains in this list originate from one sample, sequenced in a study of identical twins. TCRdb passed the 5' RACE reads through MiXCR, listing each CDR3 protein once. The data show around 960,000 distinct CDR3 sequences, with approximately 13% seen just once and around 1.6% held by the top ten. The sample was also linked to a second study, of yellow fever vaccine responses in identical twins.

The sequenced sample was PBMCs. The receptor source for this set is a woman aged 18 to 35 in good health.

The V call is TRBV15, the J call TRBJ1-6; TRBD1 is a possible D gene (5 bases). The V gene's germline CDR1 is LNHNV and CDR2 YYDKDF (reference sequence). The CDR3 length is 12 residues. DNA for the CDR3: TGTGCGACCGGGGCCTGGAATTCACCCCTCCACTTT. Amino acid sequence: CATGAWNSPLHF.

The sample holds a few counts of this clonotype. V and J are TRBV9 and TRBJ2-2; the D gene is possibly TRBD2 (7 bases). The CDR3 extends over 14 amino acids. V was clipped by 9 bases and J by 6 bases, with 18 bases between them. In germline, CDR1 is SGDLS, CDR2 YYNGEE. The CDR3 nucleotides read TGTGCCACTGAGGGGGGGGGAAGTGCCGGGGAGCTGTTTTTT. This codes for CATEGGGSAGELFF.

The chain has TRBV5-6 and TRBJ2-7; 9 positions match TRBD1. Germline V lookup: CDR1 SGHDT, CDR2 YYEEEE. V lost 6 bases, J lost 7 bases, and 11 bases stayed unmatched. The CDR3 runs to 14 residues. CDR3 amino acids: CASTKGQGLGEQYF. CDR3 coding DNA: TGTGCCAGCACCAAGGGACAGGGACTCGGGGAGCAGTACTTC.

J is TRBJ2-2 and V is TRBV24-1; D is possibly TRBD1 or TRBD2 (5 bases each). The CDR3 is 15 residues long. V lost 3 bases, J lost 2 bases, and 9 bases lay in between. The germline V gene encodes CDR1 KGHDR and CDR2 SFDVKD. The CDR3 protein is CATSDQGRNTGELFF. In nucleotides, the CDR3 is TGTGCCACCAGTGATCAGGGACGTAACACCGGGGAGCTGTTTTTT.

This clonotype was seen ten or more times. The rearrangement uses TRBV20-1 and TRBJ2-3; 7 nucleotides align to TRBD1. V dropped 6 bases and J dropped 1; count of bases not matched to a gene: 7. The CDR3 has 14 amino acids. Germline V gene lookup returns CDR1 DFQATT and CDR2 SNEGSKA (reference sequence). CDR3 in amino acids: CSALTGSGTDTQYF. CDR3 in DNA: TGCAGTGCCCTGACAGGGTCGGGCACAGATACGCAGTATTTT.

The chain links TRBV2 to TRBJ2-3; TRBD2 matches at 8 bases. V shed 8 bases, J shed 2 bases, and the junction held 6 bases outside the gene matches. CDR1 SNHLY and CDR2 FYNNEI come from the germline V gene. This CDR3 is 14 amino acids long. The CDR3 spells CASGAGGSTDTQYF. CDR3 in DNA: TGTGCCAGCGGGGCGGGGGGATCCACAGATACGCAGTATTTT.

This clonotype appeared many times. The V gene is TRBV5-1, the J gene TRBJ2-4, with a weak D call TRBD1 (6 bases). V lost 0 bases to trimming and J lost 3 bases, with 16 bases between them. The germline V gene has CDR1 SGHRS and CDR2 YFSETQ. This CDR3 has 17 residues. CDR3 in amino acids: CASSLEAGGFFKNIQYF. The CDR3 DNA follows: TGCGCCAGCAGCTTGGAGGCTGGGGGCTTCTTCAAAAACATTCAGTACTTC.

This clonotype was seen more than once but under ten times. The rearrangement joins TRBV5-1 to TRBJ2-1, with D unclear. V was shortened by 2 bases and J by 6 bases, with 9 bases between the two germline ends. This CDR3 contains 13 residues. The germline CDR1 and CDR2 sequences are SGHRS and YFSETQ. CDR3 in DNA: TGCGCCAGCAGCTTCCCTCTGCGCAATGAGCAGTTCTTC. It yields the protein CASSFPLRNEQFF.

The CDR3 spells CASSPWGGDQPQHF. The CDR3, as DNA: TGTGCCAGCTCACCATGGGGGGGAGATCAGCCCCAGCATTTT. The J gene is TRBJ1-5, the V gene TRBV18, with D perhaps TRBD1 (5 bases). The CDR3 is 14 residues long. Trimming left V 2 bases short and J 5 bases short, with 10 bases between. Looked up from germline, CDR1 is KGHSH and CDR2 is LQKENI.

V usage is TRBV7-6 and J usage is TRBJ2-2, with D tentatively TRBD2 (6 bases). The CDR3 covers 16 residues. CDR1 and CDR2 (germline): SGHVS, FNYEAQ. V lost 5 bases and J 0 bases, leaving 13 bases between the germline ends. CDR3 sequence (DNA): TGTGCCAGCAGCCCAAGTCTAGCGACGAACACCGGGGAGCTGTTTTTT. Encoded protein: CASSPSLATNTGELFF. Full variable domain (outside the CDR3, taken from reference TRBV7-6 and TRBJ2-2): GAGVSQSPRYKVTKRGQDVALRCDPISGHVSLYWYRQALGQGPEFLTYFNYEAQQDKSGLPNDRFSAERPEGSISTLTIQRTEQRDSAMYRCASSPSLATNTGELFFGEGSRLTVL.

Turning to this clonotype: A much larger clone lies one base from this, so it may be a read error. The chain recombines TRBV12-3 or TRBV12-4 with TRBJ1-2; no clear D. The CDR3 has 13 residues. V was cut by 3 bases and J by 8 bases, with 13 bases left in between. The DNA for the CDR3 is TGTGCCAGCAGTTTTGTTACCGGTCACGGCTACACCTTC. Translated, it gives CASSFVTGHGYTF.

The genes are TRBV5-6 and TRBJ2-7; TRBD2 matches 11 bases. The CDR3 is 14 residues long. CDR1 is SGHDT and CDR2 is YYEEEE in the germline V gene. The J segment lost 5 bases and the V segment lost 6 bases, leaving 7 bases of the junction unmatched. The CDR3: CASKLAGDDHEQYV. CDR3 DNA sequence: TGTGCCAGCAAACTAGCGGGGGATGACCACGAGCAGTACGTC.

The chain carries TRBV29-1 and TRBJ2-1; D may be TRBD2 (6 bases). The V end was cut by 4 bases, the J end by 8 bases, with 12 bases between. CDR3 length equals 12 residues. Germline loops: CDR1 SQVTM, CDR2 ANQGSEA. The DNA for the CDR3 is TGCAGCGTTGCTCGGGGGACGGATGAGCAGTTCTTC. This sequence encodes CSVARGTDEQFF.

This clonotype was detected only a few times. The chain uses TRBV4-1 and TRBJ1-4; TRBD1 agrees at 7 bases. CDR1 MGHRA and CDR2 YSYEKL come from the germline V gene. CDR3 length: 16 amino acids. The junction had 12 bases not matched to a gene; V was cut back by 4 bases and J by 7 bases. CDR3 sequence (DNA): TGCGCCAGCAGCCGGGATTTACAGGGGAGTAGTGAAAAACTGTTTTTT. Translation: CASSRDLQGSSEKLFF.

This sequence joins TRBV15 and TRBJ2-1; 7 bases are a match to TRBD1. CDR1 and CDR2 from the germline V gene are LNHNV and YYDKDF (reference sequence). The CDR3 runs 13 residues. V trimming: 7 bases; J trimming: 3 bases; junction bases outside the gene matches: 3. The CDR3 DNA sequence: TGTGCCACCAAACCAGGGGGCTACAATGAGCAGTTCTTC. Amino acid sequence: CATKPGGYNEQFF.

The chain joins TRBV5-6 to TRBJ2-3, with 7 bases identical to TRBD2. The CDR3 totals 12 residues. Trimming removed 0 bases from V and 14 bases from J; junction bases left unmatched: 6. The germline V gene encodes CDR1 SGHDT and CDR2 YYEEEE. Here the CDR3 DNA reads TGTGCCAGCAGCTTGGCCGGGGAGGGCGGGTATTTT. Translation: CASSLAGEGGYF.

The chain couples TRBV5-1 to TRBJ1-3; TRBD1 matches 10 bases. The V and J ends lost 0 bases and 0 bases, in that order; junction bases with no gene match: 3. CDR1 and CDR2 (germline): SGHRS, YFSETQ. This CDR3 spans 17 amino acids. CDR3 in DNA: TGCGCCAGCAGCTTGGGGGGACAGGGGAGCTCTGGAAACACCATATATTTT. Translated, it gives CASSLGGQGSSGNTIYF.

The chain has TRBV20-1 and TRBJ2-7; 7 nucleotides match TRBD2. This CDR3 spans 14 amino acids. V was pared by 6 bases and J by 2 bases, with 10 bases of the junction left unmatched. Germline values: CDR1 DFQATT, CDR2 SNEGSKA (reference sequence). CDR3 DNA sequence: TGCAGTGCAAACCGGGCGGGGGACCCCTACGAGCAGTACGTC. It translates to CSANRAGDPYEQYV.

This clonotype was observed a handful of times. This chain connects TRBV20-1 to TRBJ2-3; TRBD2 agrees at 13 bases. This CDR3 region has 16 residues. The ends lost 3 bases at V and 0 bases at J; junction bases unmatched: 3. Germline CDR1 and CDR2: DFQATT and SNEGSKA (reference sequence). DNA of the CDR3: TGCAGTGCTAGGGGACTAGCGGGGACTAGCACAGATACGCAGTATTTT. It is translated as CSARGLAGTSTDTQYF.

V and J are TRBV20-1 and TRBJ2-1, with 8 bases fitting TRBD2. Germline-derived CDR1 and CDR2 are DFQATT and SNEGSKA (reference sequence). The CDR3 totals 17 residues. V lost 2 bases and J lost 3; bases outside the gene matches: 12. The CDR3 here is CSARISLLAGLYNEQFF. The CDR3 DNA is TGCAGTGCTAGAATCTCCCTTTTAGCGGGACTCTACAATGAGCAGTTCTTC.